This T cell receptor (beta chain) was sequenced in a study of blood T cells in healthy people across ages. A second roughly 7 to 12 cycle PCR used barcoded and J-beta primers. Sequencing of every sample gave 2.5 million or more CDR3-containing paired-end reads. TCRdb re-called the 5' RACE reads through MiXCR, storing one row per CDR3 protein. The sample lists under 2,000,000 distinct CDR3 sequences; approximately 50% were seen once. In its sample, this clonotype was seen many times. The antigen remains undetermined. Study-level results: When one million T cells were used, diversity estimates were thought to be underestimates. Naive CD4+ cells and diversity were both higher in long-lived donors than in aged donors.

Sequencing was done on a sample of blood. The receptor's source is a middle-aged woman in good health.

CDR3 in amino acids: CASSLDTGTDTQYF. The CDR3 nucleotides are TGTGCCAGCAGCTTAGATACCGGCACAGATACGCAGTATTTT. The V and J genes are TRBV7-2 and TRBJ2-3, with D hard to call. Germline CDR1 reads SGHTA; CDR2 reads FQGNSA. This CDR3 has 14 amino acids. V was pared by 1 base and J by 1 base, with 6 bases between.